The source of this TCR beta chain is a study of T cells after yellow fever vaccination (dated by TCRdb to about 2019). About the investigation overall: The SMART-Seq v4 Ultra Low Input RNA kit was used to prepare libraries from fractions with low cell numbers. To follow T-cell clones before and after both primary and booster YFV17D yellow fever vaccination, bulk TCR alpha and beta repertoires underwent longitudinal sequencing. The cohort comprised two healthy male donors, one aged 18 to 30 and one aged 30 to 39 years. Blood samples were taken at several timepoints before and after primary and secondary immunization, and bulk PBMC replicates and cell subsets were isolated. The full study reports these points: Because only a couple of donors were included in the study, the extent to which the findings can be generalized is limited. A small fraction of clonotypes appeared in both the CD4 and CD8 compartments, likely as a result of convergent recombination. Most clones expanded after primary vaccination (96% of CD4 and 70% to 90% of CD8) were re-detected after the booster, suggesting that broad memory maintenance occurred. Computational filtering was needed because FACS-sorted repertoires could contain abundant contaminating clonotypes from the bulk population. The secondary T-cell response was found to be weaker but faster than the primary response, with a peak reached on day 5 rather than on day 15.

This clonotype has more than one count but fewer than ten. It lacks a known antigen. Base qualities are not provided; no much larger clone lies one nucleotide away. The germline V gene gives CDR1 as ENHRY and CDR2 as SYGVKD. Compared with germline, V lacks 8 bases and J lacks 8 bases; bases without a gene match: 10. Including the terminal cysteine and phenylalanine, the CDR3 comprises 15 residues. The entry retains the CDR3 DNA only, 45 bases that are in frame from base 1. TCR cDNA was made using 5'RACE template switching, a step that added a universal primer site and unique molecular identifiers. cDNA synthesis was primed from both the TCR alpha and TCR beta constant segments. Library amplification used two PCR steps, and the second PCR step added sample barcodes and sequencing adapters. Sequencing of libraries was performed on Illumina HiSeq 2500 (2x100 bp) or NovaSeq (2x150 bp). On the study's bioinformatics: Reads were demultiplexed and collapsed into UMI consensus sequences with MIGEC, and V(D)J alignment was performed with MiXCR. Vaccine-responding clonotypes were defined with edgeR using replicate PBMC samples, requiring FDR below 0.01 and a log2 fold change above 5 up to day 15. CD4 or CD8 identity was assigned to each bulk clonotype according to whether the clonotype was present at higher abundance in the sequenced CD4 repertoire or the sequenced CD8 repertoire. Through fastp at Q25 and MiXCR, TCRdb rebuilt clones from the public reads, retaining in-frame beta chains. Under each unique CDR3 protein, matching rows form one entry showing the most common genes and DNA. These V and J calls are TCRdb output, not the study's own analysis. This sample has about 400,000 distinct CDR3 sequences in its table, and under 14% of those were observed once. Jointly, the top ten make up less than 20% of the sample.

Read against the paper, the sample's treatment or condition label means: live attenuated yellow fever vaccine strain. Two biological replicates of bulk PBMCs were collected at each blood-draw timepoint. A standard Ficoll-Paque protocol was used to isolate PBMCs from peripheral blood. RNA was extracted with TriZol from bulk PBMCs, CD4 and CD8 fractions, and dextramer-positive and dextramer-negative fractions. This receptor was obtained from a man aged 18-30 years who received the YFV17D yellow fever vaccine. In this chain, TRBV10-3 is recombined with TRBJ1-6; TRBD1 lines up with 9 middle nucleotides. This sample comprised PBMCs, obtained on the day of the first yellow fever vaccination. CDR3 region: CAIAGGTGRHSPLHF. The nucleotide sequence is TGTGCCATCGCGGGGGGGACAGGGAGGCATTCACCCCTCCACTTT.